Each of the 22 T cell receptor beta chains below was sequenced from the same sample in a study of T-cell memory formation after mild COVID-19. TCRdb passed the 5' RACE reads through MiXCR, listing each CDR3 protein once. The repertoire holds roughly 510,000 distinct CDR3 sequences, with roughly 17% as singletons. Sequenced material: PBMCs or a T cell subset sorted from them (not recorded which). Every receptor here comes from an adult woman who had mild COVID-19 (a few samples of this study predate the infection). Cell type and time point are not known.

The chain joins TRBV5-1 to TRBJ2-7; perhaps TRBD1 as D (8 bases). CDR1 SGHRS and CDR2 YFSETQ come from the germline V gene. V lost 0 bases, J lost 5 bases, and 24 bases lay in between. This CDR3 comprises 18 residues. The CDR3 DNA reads TGCGCCAGCAGCTTGGTGGACAGGGCCGTCAGCGGGGTCAACGAGCAGTACTTC. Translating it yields CASSLVDRAVSGVNEQYF.

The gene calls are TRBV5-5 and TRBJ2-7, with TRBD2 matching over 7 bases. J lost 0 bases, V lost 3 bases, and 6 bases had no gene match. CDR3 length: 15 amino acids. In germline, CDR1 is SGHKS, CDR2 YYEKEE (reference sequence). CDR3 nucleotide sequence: TGTGCCAGCAGCTGGGAACTAGCGTACTCCTACGAGCAGTACTTC. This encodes CASSWELAYSYEQYF. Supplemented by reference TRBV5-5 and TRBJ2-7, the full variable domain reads DAGVTQSPTHLIKTRGQQVTLRCSPISGHKSVSWYQQVLGQGPQFIFQYYEKEERGRGNFPDRFSARQFPNYSSELNVNALLLGDSALYLCASSWELAYSYEQYFGPGTRLTVT.

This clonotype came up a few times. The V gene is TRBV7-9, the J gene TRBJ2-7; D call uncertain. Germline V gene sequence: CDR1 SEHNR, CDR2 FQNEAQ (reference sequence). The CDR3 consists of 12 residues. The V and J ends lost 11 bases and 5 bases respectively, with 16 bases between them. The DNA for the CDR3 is TGTGCCGCATCCGGAACCGCGAACGAGCAGTACTTC. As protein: CAASGTANEQYF.

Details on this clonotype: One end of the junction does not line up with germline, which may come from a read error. Here the CDR3 DNA reads TGTGCCAGCAGCCACGGGACAGGGGACGCTCACTTC. The encoded protein is CASSHGTGDAHF. The chain uses TRBV3-1 and TRBJ1-2, with TRBD1 matching 10 bases. The CDR3 totals 12 residues. Germline V CDR1 and CDR2: LGHDT, YNNKEL (reference sequence). The full variable domain, in which reference TRBV3-1 and TRBJ1-2 provide the parts outside the CDR3, is DTAVSQTPKYLVTQMGNDKSIKCEQNLGHDTMYWYKQDSKKFLKIMFSYNNKELIINETVPNRFSPKSPDKAHLNLHINSLELGDSAVYFCASSHGTGDAHFGSGTRLTVV.

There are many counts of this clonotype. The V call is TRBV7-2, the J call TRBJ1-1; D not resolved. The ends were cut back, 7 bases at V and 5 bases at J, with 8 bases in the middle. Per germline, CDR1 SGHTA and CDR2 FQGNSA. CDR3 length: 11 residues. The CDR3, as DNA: TGTGCCAGCACCCAAGTTACTGAAGCTTTCTTT. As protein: CASTQVTEAFF.

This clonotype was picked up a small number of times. This chain's CDR3 is CSARQGGLNTEAFF. CDR3 nucleotides: TGCAGTGCACGACAGGGGGGACTGAACACTGAAGCTTTCTTT. The J gene is TRBJ1-1, the V gene TRBV20-1; 9 positions agree with TRBD1. The ends lost 6 bases at V and 0 bases at J; junction bases unmatched: 5. The CDR3 totals 14 residues. The germline gives CDR1 DFQATT, CDR2 SNEGSKA (reference sequence).

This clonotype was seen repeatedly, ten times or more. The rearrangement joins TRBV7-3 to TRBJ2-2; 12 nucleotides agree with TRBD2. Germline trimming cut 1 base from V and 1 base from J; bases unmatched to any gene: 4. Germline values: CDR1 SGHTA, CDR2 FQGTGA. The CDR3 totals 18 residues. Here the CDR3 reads CASSLIGLAGLNTGELFF. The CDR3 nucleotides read TGTGCCAGCAGCTTAATAGGACTAGCGGGACTGAACACCGGGGAGCTGTTTTTT.

CDR3 DNA sequence: TGTGCCAGCAGCGAGCCGTCCTACAATGAGCAGTTCTTC. As protein: CASSEPSYNEQFF. V and J are TRBV9 and TRBJ2-1; D gene uncertain. The germline gives CDR1 SGDLS, CDR2 YYNGEE. This CDR3 is built from 13 residues. V gave up 3 bases and J gave up 1 base, with 5 bases separating them. Drawing the rest from reference TRBV9 and TRBJ2-1, the complete variable domain is DSGVTQTPKHLITATGQRVTLRCSPRSGDLSVYWYQQSLDQGLQFLIQYYNGEERAKGNILERFSAQQFPDLHSELNLSSLELGDSALYFCASSEPSYNEQFFGPGTRLTVL.

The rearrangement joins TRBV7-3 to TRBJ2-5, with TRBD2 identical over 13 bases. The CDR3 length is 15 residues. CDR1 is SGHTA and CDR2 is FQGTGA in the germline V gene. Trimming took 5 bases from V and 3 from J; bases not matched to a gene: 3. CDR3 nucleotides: TGTGCCAGCAGCCAAGGACTAGCGGGAGAAGAGACCCAGTACTTC. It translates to CASSQGLAGEETQYF.

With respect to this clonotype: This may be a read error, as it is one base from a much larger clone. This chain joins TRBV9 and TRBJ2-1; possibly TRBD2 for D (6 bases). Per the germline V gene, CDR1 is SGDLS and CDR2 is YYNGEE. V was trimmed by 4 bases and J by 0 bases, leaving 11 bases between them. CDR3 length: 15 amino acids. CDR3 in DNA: TGTGCCAGCAGCTTAGCGGCCACCTCCTACAATGAGCAGTTCTTC. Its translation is CASSLAATSYNEQFF.

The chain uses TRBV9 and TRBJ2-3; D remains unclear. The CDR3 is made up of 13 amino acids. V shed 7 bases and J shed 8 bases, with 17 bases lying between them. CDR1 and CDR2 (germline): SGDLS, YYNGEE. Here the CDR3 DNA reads TGTGCCAGCTGCGCTTCATTGGGTGGTACGCAGTATTTT. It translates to CASCASLGGTQYF.

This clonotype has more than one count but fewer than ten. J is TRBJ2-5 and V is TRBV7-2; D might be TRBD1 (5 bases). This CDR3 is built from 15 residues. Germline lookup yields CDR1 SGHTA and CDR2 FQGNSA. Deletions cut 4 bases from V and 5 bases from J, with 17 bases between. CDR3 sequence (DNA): TGTGCCAGCAGCTCCAGTCGTCAACGACAGGAGACCCAGTACTTC. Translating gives CASSSSRQRQETQYF.

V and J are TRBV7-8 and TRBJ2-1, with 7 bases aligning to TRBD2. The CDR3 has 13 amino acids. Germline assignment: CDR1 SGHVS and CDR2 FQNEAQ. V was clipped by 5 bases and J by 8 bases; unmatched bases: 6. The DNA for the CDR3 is TGTGCCAGCAGCCACCGACTAGCCCATGAGCAGTTCTTC. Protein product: CASSHRLAHEQFF.

This chain's CDR3 is CASSARGGSSEKLFF. The CDR3 DNA reads as TGCGCCAGCAGCGCTCGAGGGGGTTCGAGTGAAAAACTGTTTTTT. V gene TRBV4-1 combines with J gene TRBJ1-4, with D tentatively TRBD1 (6 bases). Germline CDR1 is MGHRA and CDR2 is YSYEKL. CDR3 length equals 15 residues. The germline V and J ends were trimmed by 5 bases and 7 bases, with 17 bases remaining between them.

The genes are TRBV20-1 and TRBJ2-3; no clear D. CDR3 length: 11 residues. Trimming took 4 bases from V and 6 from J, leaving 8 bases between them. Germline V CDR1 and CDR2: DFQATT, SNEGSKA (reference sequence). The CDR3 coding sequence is TGCAGTGCTACTCAACCGGATACGCAGTATTTT. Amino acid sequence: CSATQPDTQYF.

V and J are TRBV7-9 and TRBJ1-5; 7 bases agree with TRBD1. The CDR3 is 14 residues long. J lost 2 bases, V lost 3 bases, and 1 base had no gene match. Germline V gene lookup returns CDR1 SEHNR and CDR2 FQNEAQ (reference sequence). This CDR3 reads CASSFDRGNQPQHF. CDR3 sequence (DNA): TGTGCCAGCAGCTTCGACAGGGGCAATCAGCCCCAGCATTTT.

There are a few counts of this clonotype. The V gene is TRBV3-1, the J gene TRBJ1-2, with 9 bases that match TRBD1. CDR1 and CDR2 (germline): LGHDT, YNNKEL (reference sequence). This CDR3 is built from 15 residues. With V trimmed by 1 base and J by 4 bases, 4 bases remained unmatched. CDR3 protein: CASSQGTGVTYGYTF. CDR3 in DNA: TGTGCCAGCAGCCAAGGGACAGGGGTTACCTATGGCTACACCTTC.

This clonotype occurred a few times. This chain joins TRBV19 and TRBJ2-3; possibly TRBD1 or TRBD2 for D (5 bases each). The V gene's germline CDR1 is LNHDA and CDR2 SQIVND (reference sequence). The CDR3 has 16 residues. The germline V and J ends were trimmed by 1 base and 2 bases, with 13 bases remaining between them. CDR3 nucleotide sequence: TGTGCCAGTAGTATAGGTTCCGGGACCCTCACAGATACGCAGTATTTT. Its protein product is CASSIGSGTLTDTQYF.

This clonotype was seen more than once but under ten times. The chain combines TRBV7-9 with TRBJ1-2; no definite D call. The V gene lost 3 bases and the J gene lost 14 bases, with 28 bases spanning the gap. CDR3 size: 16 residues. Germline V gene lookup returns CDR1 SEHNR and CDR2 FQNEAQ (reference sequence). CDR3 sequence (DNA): TGTGCCAGCAGCTTCCCATTGACGGAGATGGCTACGTTGGGGACCTTC. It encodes CASSFPLTEMATLGTF.

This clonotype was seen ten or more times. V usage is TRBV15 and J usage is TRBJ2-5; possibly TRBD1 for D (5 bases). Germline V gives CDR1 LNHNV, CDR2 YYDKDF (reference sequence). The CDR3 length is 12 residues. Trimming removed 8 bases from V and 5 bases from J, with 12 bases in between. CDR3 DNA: TGTGCCACCTCCAGGGATGGGGAGACCCAGTACTTC. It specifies CATSRDGETQYF.

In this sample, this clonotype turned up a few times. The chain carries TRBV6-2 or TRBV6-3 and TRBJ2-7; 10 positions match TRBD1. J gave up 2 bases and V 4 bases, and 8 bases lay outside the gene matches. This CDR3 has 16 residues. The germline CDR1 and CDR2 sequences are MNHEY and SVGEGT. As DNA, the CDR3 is TGTGCCAGCAGTTTATCCGGACAGGGGGGCACCTACGAGCAGTACTTC. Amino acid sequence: CASSLSGQGGTYEQYF.

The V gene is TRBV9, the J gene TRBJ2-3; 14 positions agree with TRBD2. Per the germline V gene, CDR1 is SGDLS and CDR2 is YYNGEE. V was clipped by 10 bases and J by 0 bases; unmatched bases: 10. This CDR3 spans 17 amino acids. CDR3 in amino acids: CARPRTSGGPSTDTQYF. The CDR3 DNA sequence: TGTGCCCGACCGCGGACTAGCGGGGGGCCAAGCACAGATACGCAGTATTTT.